These 29 T cell receptor beta chains share one sample of origin, sequenced in a study of blood T cell repertoires in COVID-19. TCRdb keeps only in-frame clones here, not all; method: immunoSEQ multiplex PCR. This sample carries about 150,000 clones, 80% of them seen once, and the ten largest clones take roughly 0.52%. The sequenced material came from peripheral blood. The receptors originated from a man aged 55 to 70 with acute or convalescent COVID-19.

As to this clone: Other DNA sequences in this sample translate to the same CDR3. The chain links TRBV18 to TRBJ2-3; D is unclear. The V gene lost 2 bases and the J gene lost 4 bases, with 4 bases spanning the gap. The CDR3 consists of 12 residues. CDR1 is KGHSH and CDR2 is LQKENI in the germline V gene. The CDR3 nucleotides read TGTGCCAGCTCACCAGGAGCAGATACGCAGTATTTT. Protein product: CASSPGADTQYF.

The chain joins TRBV3-1 (or the pseudogene TRBV3-2) to TRBJ1-2; TRBD1 might be the D (6 bases). This CDR3 has 18 residues. Trimming pared 7 bases from V and 4 bases from J, leaving 28 bases between. The germline CDR1 and CDR2 sequences are LGHDT and YNNKEL (reference sequence). The CDR3 protein is CASTPITGLSSDVYGYTF. The CDR3 nucleotides are TGTGCCAGCACCCCTATCACAGGGCTTTCATCGGATGTCTATGGCTACACCTTC.

The chain has TRBV5-5 and TRBJ2-7; unclear D gene. V was trimmed by 0 bases and J by 2 bases, leaving 6 bases between them. Germline CDR1 and CDR2: SGHKS and YYEKEE (reference sequence). The CDR3 totals 13 residues. The CDR3 loop is CASSLAVAYEQYF. CDR3 in DNA: TGTGCCAGCAGCTTGGCGGTGGCCTACGAGCAGTACTTC.

CDR3 amino acids: CASSNLRGTGELFF. In DNA form, the CDR3 reads TGTGCCAGTAGTAACCTACGAGGCACCGGGGAGCTGTTTTTT. This chain links TRBV19 with TRBJ2-2; D unresolved. Germline values: CDR1 LNHDA, CDR2 SQIVND (reference sequence). The CDR3 length is 14 residues. The V gene lost 4 bases and the J gene lost 4 bases, with 10 bases spanning the gap.

V and J are TRBV4-3 and TRBJ2-2; 7 nucleotides align to TRBD2. V trimming: 0 bases; J trimming: 5 bases; junction bases outside the gene matches: 6. There are 16 residues in the CDR3. Germline CDR1 reads LGHNA; CDR2 reads YSLEER. The chain's CDR3 is CASSQDGGGGTGELFF. The CDR3 nucleotides read TGCGCCAGCAGCCAAGATGGCGGGGGAGGGACCGGGGAGCTGTTTTTT.

The chain employs TRBV14 and TRBJ1-2; TRBD1 matches 12 bases. CDR3 length: 16 amino acids. Germline CDR1 is SGHDN and CDR2 is FVKESK. After removal of 0 bases from V and 7 bases from J, the junction contained 6 bases not matched to a gene. CDR3 bases: TGTGCCAGCAGCCAAGATGGGGGACAGGGGGCGCGTGGCTACACCTTC. The encoded protein is CASSQDGGQGARGYTF.

Points on this clone: The sample contains more than one DNA sequence encoding this CDR3. V is TRBV7-9 and J is TRBJ2-5; D is perhaps TRBD1 (6 bases). Trimming pared 5 bases from V and 3 bases from J, leaving 10 bases between. Germline loops: CDR1 SEHNR, CDR2 FQNEAQ (reference sequence). This CDR3 is 13 amino acids long. The CDR3 loop is CASSPWTEETQYF. The DNA of the CDR3 is TGTGCCAGCAGCCCCTGGACAGAAGAGACCCAGTACTTC.

The CDR3 loop reads CASSQGIGTGYRSSYNEQFF. CDR3 in DNA: TGCGCCAGCAGCCAAGGGATCGGGACAGGGTACCGGAGCTCCTACAATGAGCAGTTCTTC. The chain has TRBV4-1 and TRBJ2-1; 9 bases align to TRBD1. The V and J ends lost 1 base and 0 bases, in that order; junction bases with no gene match: 13. Germline V CDR1 and CDR2: MGHRA, YSYEKL. CDR3 size: 20 residues.

The V call is TRBV4-1, the J call TRBJ1-6; 8 bases map to TRBD1. Trimming cost V 6 bases and J 3 bases; bases outside gene matches: 4. The CDR3 sequence is 15 residues long. The germline V gene has CDR1 MGHRA and CDR2 YSYEKL. In DNA form, the CDR3 reads TGCGCCAGCAGAGGACAGGGCTACTATAATTCACCCCTCCACTTT. Translating gives CASRGQGYYNSPLHF.

This clone has only one observation. V and J are TRBV19 and TRBJ2-3, with 8 bases fitting TRBD1. Germline trimming cut 8 bases from V and 3 bases from J; bases unmatched to any gene: 4. CDR3 length: 13 amino acids. The germline CDR1 and CDR2 sequences are LNHDA and SQIVND (reference sequence). The CDR3 reads CASSDRATDTQYF. CDR3 coding DNA: TGTGCCAGTTCGGACAGGGCAACAGATACGCAGTATTTT.

The rearrangement uses TRBV11-3 and TRBJ2-3; 10 bases are shared with TRBD2. The CDR3 is 16 residues long. Germline trimming cut 4 bases from V and 4 bases from J; bases unmatched to any gene: 8. Germline-derived CDR1 and CDR2 are SGHNT and YENEEA. CDR3 protein: CASSSASSGGADTQYF. CDR3 DNA: TGTGCCAGCAGCTCCGCGTCTAGCGGGGGTGCAGATACGCAGTATTTT.

The rearrangement joins TRBV6-6 to TRBJ2-2; 7 bases fit TRBD1. CDR1 is MNHNY and CDR2 is SVGAGI in the germline V gene (reference sequence). This CDR3 comprises 13 residues. The junction had 5 bases not matched to a gene; V was cut back by 8 bases and J by 5 bases. CDR3: CASPDRVTGELFF. The CDR3 DNA reads as TGTGCCAGCCCTGACAGGGTAACCGGGGAGCTGTTTTTT.

The gene calls are TRBV20-1 and TRBJ1-2, with D possibly matching TRBD1 (5 bases). The CDR3 covers 11 residues. The V end was cut by 1 base, the J end by 8 bases, with 8 bases between. Germline CDR1 is DFQATT and CDR2 is SNEGSKA (reference sequence). The CDR3 coding sequence is TGCAGTGCTAGAGGACAGACCGGCTACACCTTC. This sequence encodes CSARGQTGYTF.

This sequence joins TRBV7-3 and TRBJ1-1; D is perhaps TRBD1 (5 bases). Trimming cost V 2 bases and J 5 bases, with 9 bases left between them. The CDR3 spans 13 residues. The germline V gene encodes CDR1 SGHTA and CDR2 FQGTGA. In DNA form, the CDR3 reads TGTGCCAGCAGCTTATCAGGGAAAACTGAAGCTTTCTTT. This translates into CASSLSGKTEAFF.

The V gene is TRBV6-2 or TRBV6-3, the J gene TRBJ1-5; no reliable D call. Trimming cost V 0 bases and J 4 bases, with 10 bases left between them. Germline V CDR1 and CDR2: MNHEY, SVGEGT. This CDR3 is 15 amino acids long. The DNA of the CDR3 is TGTGCCAGCAGTTACTCGGCAGGTCCTAATCAGCCCCAGCATTTT. Translating it yields CASSYSAGPNQPQHF.

J is TRBJ2-3 and V is TRBV4-2; no reliable D call. Deletions cut 0 bases from V and 4 bases from J, with 8 bases between. The CDR3 extends over 14 amino acids. Germline V lookup: CDR1 LGHNA, CDR2 YNFKEQ. The CDR3 nucleotides are TGTGCCAGCAGCCAAGAGAAGTTAGCAGATACGCAGTATTTT. Translated, it gives CASSQEKLADTQYF.

This chain links TRBV9 with TRBJ2-2; D is perhaps TRBD2 (6 bases). V dropped 4 bases and J dropped 5 bases, with 15 bases sitting between them. There are 15 residues in the CDR3. Germline loops: CDR1 SGDLS, CDR2 YYNGEE. The CDR3 loop reads CASSQRVVGTGELFF. The CDR3 DNA reads TGTGCCAGCAGCCAGCGGGTAGTGGGGACCGGGGAGCTGTTTTTT.

The rearrangement links TRBV10-3 to TRBJ2-2; TRBD2 is a possible D gene (6 bases). The germline V gene has CDR1 ENHRY and CDR2 SYGVKD. CDR3 size: 14 residues. The V end was cut by 6 bases, the J end by 7 bases, with 15 bases between. CDR3 amino acids: CAIREGGRVGELFF. CDR3 coding DNA: TGTGCCATCAGGGAAGGAGGGCGTGTCGGGGAGCTGTTTTTT.

This clone occurred a few times. V and J are TRBV6-6 and TRBJ1-2; no reliable D call. CDR1 is MNHNY and CDR2 is SVGAGI in the germline V gene (reference sequence). The CDR3 has 11 residues. Deletions cut 4 bases from V and 7 bases from J, with 7 bases between. CDR3 region: CASSSPSGYTF. CDR3 in DNA: TGTGCCAGCAGTTCTCCCAGTGGCTACACCTTC.

The chain employs TRBV9 and TRBJ1-2; D remains unclear. Trimming removed 0 bases from V and 8 bases from J, with 14 bases in between. Germline CDR1 and CDR2: SGDLS and YYNGEE. CDR3 length: 14 amino acids. CDR3 coding DNA: TGTGCCAGCAGCGTAGACCGGCCGGGATGGGGCTACACCTTC. Translation: CASSVDRPGWGYTF.

The chain carries TRBV15 and TRBJ2-1; TRBD2 aligns across 7 bases. Germline V CDR1 and CDR2: LNHNV, YYDKDF (reference sequence). This CDR3 has 16 amino acids. V lost 2 bases and J lost 9; bases outside the gene matches: 13. This chain's CDR3 is CATSRQPSGLNTEQFF. In nucleotides, the CDR3 is TGTGCCACCAGCAGACAACCTAGCGGCCTCAATACTGAGCAGTTCTTC.

Turning to this clone: The identical CDR3 is also encoded by other nucleotide sequences in the sample. The chain couples TRBV30 to TRBJ1-5; no clear D gene. The CDR3 runs 13 residues. V was cut by 0 bases and J by 4 bases, with 7 bases left in between. Germline lookup yields CDR1 GTSNPN and CDR2 SVGIG (reference sequence). CDR3 protein: CAWSVRGNQPQHF. The DNA for the CDR3 is TGTGCCTGGAGTGTAAGAGGGAATCAGCCCCAGCATTTT.

For this clone: One end of the junction fails to match germline, which may point to a read error. V and J are TRBV30 and TRBJ1-2; no clear D gene. The germline gives CDR1 GTSNPN, CDR2 SVGIG (reference sequence). This CDR3 contains 13 residues. As DNA, the CDR3 is TGTGCCGGGAGACATTTCAACCTCTATGGCTACACCTTC. Translation gives CAGRHFNLYGYTF.

This clone was observed a few times. J is TRBJ2-7 and V is TRBV28, with D possibly being TRBD1 (5 bases). Trimming removed 7 bases at V and 0 bases at J, with 16 bases between. Per germline, CDR1 MDHEN and CDR2 SYDVKM. CDR3 size: 15 residues. The CDR3 DNA reads TGTGCCAGCACCCGCCCCCAGGGAAGCTCCTACGAGCAGTACTTC. Protein sequence: CASTRPQGSSYEQYF.

The chain has TRBV5-4 and TRBJ1-2; possibly TRBD1 for D (5 bases). This CDR3 contains 13 residues. V shed 5 bases and J shed 3 bases, with 11 bases lying between them. The germline V gene encodes CDR1 SGHNT and CDR2 YYREEE (reference sequence). CDR3 nucleotides: TGTGCCAGCAGTTCGCGGGGGGACTATGGCTACACCTTC. Encoded protein: CASSSRGDYGYTF.

This chain connects TRBV10-3 to TRBJ2-2; tentatively, D is TRBD1 (5 bases). The CDR3 length is 15 residues. The germline V gene encodes CDR1 ENHRY and CDR2 SYGVKD. Trimming removed 4 bases from V and 2 bases from J, with 11 bases in between. DNA of the CDR3: TGTGCCATCAGTGGACAGCCAATTAACACCGGGGAGCTGTTTTTT. Protein: CAISGQPINTGELFF.

This rearrangement joins TRBV12-5 to TRBJ1-2; tentatively, D is TRBD1 (5 bases). V lost 4 bases, J lost 2 bases, and 11 bases lay in between. The CDR3 covers 14 residues. Per the germline V gene, CDR1 is LGHNT and CDR2 is FRNRAP. The CDR3 DNA is TGTGCTAGTGGTTCCGATACAGGAAACTATGGCTACACCTTC. The encoded protein is CASGSDTGNYGYTF.

V usage is TRBV7-2 and J usage is TRBJ1-1; 11 bases are a match to TRBD1. CDR1 is SGHTA and CDR2 is FQGNSA in the germline V gene. V lost 4 bases to trimming and J lost 5 bases; unmatched junction nucleotides: 9. The CDR3 is 16 residues long. The chain's CDR3 is CASSSRDRGWWTEAFF. CDR3 DNA sequence: TGTGCCAGCAGCTCGAGGGACAGGGGGTGGTGGACTGAAGCTTTCTTT.

Concerning this clone: Other DNA sequences in the same sample also yield this CDR3. The J gene is TRBJ1-1, the V gene TRBV19, with a tentative D call TRBD1 (6 bases). Germline CDR1 is LNHDA and CDR2 is SQIVND (reference sequence). V was shortened by 3 bases and J by 4 bases, with 12 bases between the two germline ends. The CDR3 is made up of 14 amino acids. The CDR3 nucleotides read TGTGCCAGTAGTATTCAGGGGCGCGGCACTGAAGCTTTCTTT. The encoded protein is CASSIQGRGTEAFF.